This T cell receptor beta chain was recorded in a study of T cell changes during pregnancy in multiple sclerosis. Clones were sequenced by immunoSEQ multiplex PCR, and TCRdb holds only the in-frame ones, with some missing. The data show 65,000 to 90,000 clones, 85% to 95% seen once. Trimming shortened V by 9 bases and J by 2 bases, and 13 bases separated the two germline ends. The germline V gene encodes CDR1 MNHNY and CDR2 SVGAGI (reference sequence). The CDR3 consists of 13 residues. The J gene is TRBJ2-5, the V gene TRBV6-6, with D perhaps TRBD2 (6 bases). This clonotype originated in a female donor with multiple sclerosis, enrolled in a pregnancy study. Sequenced material: peripheral blood, taken before pregnancy. CDR3 sequence: CASEGGVQETQYF. CDR3 sequence (DNA): TGTGCCAGTGAGGGCGGGGTTCAAGAGACCCAGTACTTC.